This TCR beta chain was profiled in a study of T cells in localized non-small cell lung cancer. Profiled with immunoSEQ multiplex PCR; TCRdb holds only in-frame clones, not every one. Counted here are around 30,000 clones, about nine tenths occurring once; the ten biggest clones make up approximately 7.5%. The table lists this clone with a few counts. This CDR3 spans 14 amino acids. Germline V gene data show CDR1 as SEHNR and CDR2 as FQNEAQ (reference sequence). The ends lost 5 bases at V and 9 bases at J; junction bases unmatched: 5. The sequence came from a male donor aged 60 or older with stage I lung adenocarcinoma. The genes are TRBV7-9 and TRBJ1-6; TRBD1 matches 9 bases. This material consisted of peripheral blood, taken before any cancer treatment. Here the CDR3 reads CASSEGQGGSPLHF. The CDR3 coding sequence is TGTGCCAGCAGCGAGGGACAGGGAGGTTCACCCCTCCACTTT.